These T cell receptor beta chains were read from a single sample in a study of cytomegalovirus exposure and HLA in healthy donors. Data came from immunoSEQ multiplex PCR; TCRdb stores just in-frame clones and leaves some out. The table lists about 73,000 clones, 95% of them singletons. Sequencing used PBMCs. The receptor source for this set is a man aged 18 to 35 in good health and CMV-seronegative. The CDR3 runs from the conserved cysteine through the conserved F or W. The D gene is left open where the match is weak. Clone size, where shown, is once, few, many, or a class for clones that have expanded.

TRBV9	.	TRBJ2-7	.	CASSVGTVDYEQYF	TGTGCCAGCAGCGTAGGGACAGTTGACTACGAGCAGTACTTC
TRBV19	TRBD1	TRBJ1-5	.	CASSTDRGRQPQHF	TGTGCCAGTAGTACGGACAGGGGGCGGCAGCCCCAGCATTTT
TRBV5-1	.	TRBJ2-7	.	CASRRDWASYEQYF	TGCGCCAGCAGACGGGACTGGGCCTCCTACGAGCAGTACTTC
TRBV28	.	TRBJ1-1	.	CASSFRGGRTEAFF	TGTGCCAGCAGTTTTCGGGGGGGGAGGACTGAAGCTTTCTTT
TRBV6-6	TRBD2	TRBJ2-5	.	CASSRPRGSGEETQYF	TGTGCCAGCAGCCGGCCACGGGGTAGCGGGGAAGAGACCCAGTACTTC
TRBV6-6	TRBD2	TRBJ2-3	.	CASSTLAGNTDTQYF	TGTGCCAGCAGTACACTAGCGGGAAACACAGATACGCAGTATTTT
TRBV10-3	.	TRBJ1-1	.	CAISEGGGSGLNTEAFF	TGTGCCATCAGTGAGGGAGGAGGGTCGGGACTGAACACTGAAGCTTTCTTT
TRBV7-2	.	TRBJ1-4	.	CASSPTGRGEKLFF	TGTGCCAGCAGCCCAACAGGGAGGGGGGAAAAACTGTTTTTT
TRBV27	TRBD2	TRBJ2-1	.	CASSFTAGGLSYNEQFF	TGTGCCAGCAGTTTTACCGCGGGGGGCCTCTCCTACAATGAGCAGTTCTTC
TRBV7-9	TRBD1	TRBJ1-4	.	CASRPTGTEKLFF	TGTGCCAGCAGACCGACAGGGACTGAAAAACTGTTTTTT
TRBV30	.	TRBJ2-3	.	CAWSVRFTDTQYF	TGTGCCTGGAGTGTACGGTTCACAGATACGCAGTATTTT
TRBV19	.	TRBJ2-1	.	CASSSPSHFKYGNNEQFF	TGTGCCAGTAGTAGCCCCAGTCACTTTAAATACGGGAACAATGAGCAGTTCTTC
TRBV11-2	.	TRBJ1-4	.	CASSLGRGGSARKLFF	TGTGCCAGCAGCTTAGGGAGAGGTGGCTCTGCCCGAAAACTGTTTTTT
TRBV10-3	TRBD1	TRBJ2-7	.	CAISESGGPYEQYF	TGTGCCATCAGTGAATCAGGGGGCCCCTACGAGCAGTACTTC
TRBV6-5	.	TRBJ2-5	.	CASRPGLVLGTQYF	TGTGCCAGCAGGCCGGGATTAGTCCTGGGGACCCAGTACTTC
TRBV14	TRBD1	TRBJ2-1	once	CASSHSGQVGSNEQFF	TGTGCCAGCAGCCACTCCGGACAGGTTGGTAGCAATGAGCAGTTCTTC
TRBV4-1	.	TRBJ2-1	.	CASSQEGGEQFF	TGCGCCAGCAGCCAAGAGGGGGGTGAGCAGTTCTTC
TRBV27	.	TRBJ2-1	once	CASKTRVTYNEQFF	TGTGCCAGCAAGACCCGGGTGACCTACAATGAGCAGTTCTTC
TRBV15	TRBD2	TRBJ2-1	.	CATSREGPLTSGGSNEQFF	TGTGCCACCAGCAGAGAGGGGCCCCTGACTAGCGGGGGATCCAATGAGCAGTTCTTC
TRBV6-5	.	TRBJ1-5	.	CASSSAGSYQPQHF	TGTGCCAGCAGTTCTGCGGGCAGCTATCAGCCCCAGCATTTT
TRBV7-2	TRBD2	TRBJ2-1	.	CASSLSGGSSYNEQFF	TGTGCCAGCAGCCTTAGCGGGGGGAGCTCCTACAATGAGCAGTTCTTC
TRBV28	.	TRBJ2-3	.	CASRWTTSGTDTQYF	TGTGCCAGCAGGTGGACAACTTCTGGCACAGATACGCAGTATTTT
TRBV30	TRBD1	TRBJ1-2	.	CAWRPTGGGGYTF	TGTGCCTGGCGGCCCACAGGGGGGGGAGGCTACACCTTC
TRBV25-1	.	TRBJ2-2	.	CASSEWAASPTGELFF	TGTGCCAGCAGTGAATGGGCAGCCTCACCCACCGGGGAGCTGTTTTTT
TRBV13	.	TRBJ1-1	.	CASSWTVSLLNTEAFF	TGTGCCAGCAGCTGGACAGTCTCCTTGTTGAACACTGAAGCTTTCTTT